Detailed here is one T cell receptor beta chain. Its antigen is unknown. This CDR3 is also generated by other DNA sequences in the sample. Patients with a history of autoimmune disease or on systemic immunosuppression were excluded. Blood sampling took place at baseline, cycle 4 day 1, and cycle 7 day 1. TCRdb's copy holds only in-frame clones and misses some; the assay was immunoSEQ multiplex PCR. The sample carries 9,500 to 12,000 clones, about 86% recorded once. The sample belongs to a study of OX40 agonist ivuxolimab in advanced cancers. Study results and caveats: Among T cells, CD8+ cells averaged more expanded clones than CD4+ cells. With doses of 0.1 to 3.0 mg/kg, CD4+ and CD8+ blood T cells had undergone clonal expansion by week 6.

V was pared by 2 bases and J by 3 bases, with 6 bases between. The CDR3 is 13 amino acids. Germline CDR1 SGDLS, CDR2 YYNGEE. The V gene is TRBV9, the J gene TRBJ2-1, with D uncertain. The specimen comprised CD4+ or CD8+ T cells sorted from blood, sampled in a trial of the OX40 agonist ivuxolimab. This TCR derives from an adult with an advanced solid tumor such as melanoma, head and neck, liver or kidney cancer. The CDR3 spells CASSVGYYNEQFF. CDR3 DNA: TGTGCCAGCAGCGTTGGGTACTACAATGAGCAGTTCTTC.